This TCR beta chain was documented in a study of cytomegalovirus exposure and HLA in healthy donors. About the study: In a previous analysis, approximately 110 million unique TCR beta sequences were found from 170 million or so T cells. Whole-study findings and limits: Some segments of the V type, notably TRBV6-2 and TRBV6-3, were excluded as indistinguishable. The only immune exposure information that was available was CMV serostatus. Earlier analysis looked at TCR beta V segments, and most were productive about 87% or about 30% of the time.

The CDR3 covers 14 residues. V lost 0 bases and J lost 4; bases outside the gene matches: 4. The V gene's germline CDR1 is SGHRS and CDR2 YFSETQ. PCR amplification relied on 60 Vbeta primers (plus 13 Jbeta primers). Using immunoSEQ multiplex PCR, the repertoire was profiled, and TCRdb retains in-frame clones only, with some absent. The sample's table shows around 140,000 clones. Concerning this clone: Its antigen remains unknown.

The source of this sequence is a woman aged 50 to 60 in good health and CMV-seronegative. The sequencing sample was made of PBMCs. The chain recombines TRBV5-1 with TRBJ2-7, with 7 bases lining up with TRBD1. CDR3 sequence reads: CASSLGQGVYEQYF. In DNA form, the CDR3 reads TGCGCCAGCAGCTTGGGACAGGGCGTGTACGAGCAGTACTTC.